Below are 32 T cell receptor beta chains sequenced from a single sample in a study of blood T cells in healthy people across ages. Then a second PCR, running about 7 to 11 cycles, was carried out with a sample-barcoded 5' primer and a J-beta primer mix. From the 5' RACE reads, TCRdb called clonotypes with MiXCR, one entry per CDR3 protein. The sample records under 1,000,000 distinct CDR3 sequences, about 42% being singletons. Source material: blood. All receptors derive from an elderly man in good health.

This clonotype has just one count. This chain joins TRBV20-1 and TRBJ2-4; 11 bases map to TRBD2. CDR1 DFQATT and CDR2 SNEGSKA come from the germline V gene (reference sequence). The CDR3 runs to 15 residues. J lost 13 bases, V lost 5 bases, and 16 bases had no gene match. The CDR3 sequence is CSAGSLAGGPLEQYF. The CDR3 nucleotides are TGCAGTGCTGGATCGCTAGCGGGAGGCCCTCTTGAGCAGTACTTC.

The chain links TRBV20-1 to TRBJ2-7, with D possibly matching TRBD1 (5 bases). The CDR3 has 12 amino acids. CDR1 is DFQATT and CDR2 is SNEGSKA in the germline V gene (reference sequence). The CDR3 DNA reads as TGCAATGCCCTGGGGCCCGACAGAAAGGAGTACTTC. Amino acid sequence: CNALGPDRKEYF.

This clonotype appeared once. This chain connects TRBV28 to TRBJ2-1, with 7 bases matching TRBD2. The germline gives CDR1 MDHEN, CDR2 SYDVKM. Trimming removed 5 bases from V and 4 bases from J; junction bases left unmatched: 17. CDR3 size: 18 residues. The CDR3 region has the DNA TGTGCCAGCAGTCCTATAGGAAAATCTAGCGGAATATACAATGAGCAGTTCTTC. Protein sequence: CASSPIGKSSGIYNEQFF.

The table lists this clonotype with many counts. The V call is TRBV5-1, the J call TRBJ2-7, with 7 bases fitting TRBD1. The length of the CDR3 is 14 residues. In germline, CDR1 is SGHRS, CDR2 YFSETQ. Unmatched junction bases numbered 6, after V lost 4 bases and J lost 2 bases. The CDR3, as DNA: TGCGCCAGCAGCAGTAGGACAGGACCCTACGAGCAGTACTTC. Translation gives CASSSRTGPYEQYF. Filled out from reference TRBV5-1 and TRBJ2-7, the complete variable domain reads KAGVTQTPRYLIKTRGQQVTLSCSPISGHRSVSWYQQTPGQGLQFLFEYFSETQRNKGNFPGRFSGRQFSNSRSEMNVSTLELGDSALYLCASSSRTGPYEQYFGPGTRLTVT.

This chain joins TRBV21-1 and TRBJ1-4; TRBD1, as called in the table, went unchecked against the DNA. TRBV21-1 is a recognized pseudogene. The CDR3 runs to 16 residues. CDR3 loop: CASSSPGGPPNEKLFF. CDR3 in DNA: TGTGCCAGCAGCAGCCCGGGGGGACCGCCGAATGAAAAACTGTTTTTT.

This chain links TRBV12-3 or TRBV12-4 with TRBJ2-1, with D possibly matching TRBD2 (5 bases). V lost 6 bases, J lost 8 bases, and 14 bases lay in between. CDR3 size: 13 residues. CDR3 loop: CASSLTRADEQFF. CDR3 sequence (DNA): TGTGCCAGCAGCCTTACTAGGGCCGATGAGCAGTTCTTC.

This clonotype was observed at least ten times. The V call is TRBV20-1, the J call TRBJ2-1, with D possibly matching TRBD2 (5 bases). V was shortened by 5 bases and J by 1 base, with 18 bases between the two germline ends. Germline V gene sequence: CDR1 DFQATT, CDR2 SNEGSKA (reference sequence). The CDR3 totals 16 residues. CDR3 region: CSAQRANYPSYNEQFF. The CDR3 nucleotides are TGCAGTGCTCAGAGGGCTAACTACCCATCCTACAATGAGCAGTTCTTC.

The rearrangement uses TRBV2 and TRBJ2-2; the D gene is possibly TRBD2 (5 bases). Germline CDR1 reads SNHLY; CDR2 reads FYNNEI. Trimming shortened V by 6 bases and J by 5 bases, and 13 bases separated the two germline ends. This CDR3 spans 14 amino acids. Here the CDR3 DNA reads TGTGCCAGCAGGTCGAGGGAAGTAACCGGGGAGCTGTTTTTT. Its protein product is CASRSREVTGELFF.

This chain uses TRBV4-3 with TRBJ2-1; D unresolved. The CDR3 has 13 residues. Per germline, CDR1 LGHNA and CDR2 YSLEER. Between the trimmed V and J ends, which lost 0 bases and 9 bases, there was a span of 9 bases. This CDR3 is CASSQDIPSEQFF. In DNA, the CDR3 is TGCGCCAGCAGCCAAGATATTCCGTCTGAGCAGTTCTTC.

This clonotype has only a few counts. This rearrangement joins TRBV18 to TRBJ2-5; possibly TRBD1 for D (6 bases). CDR1 KGHSH and CDR2 LQKENI come from the germline V gene. The CDR3 consists of 14 residues. Trimming cost V 4 bases and J 1 base, with 10 bases left between them. This CDR3 reads CASSRQEIQETQYF. CDR3 in DNA: TGTGCCAGCTCACGACAGGAGATCCAAGAGACCCAGTACTTC.

This clonotype was counted ten times or more. The chain links TRBV7-2 to TRBJ2-5; weak D call: TRBD1 (6 bases). The CDR3 length is 15 residues. From germline, CDR1 is SGHTA and CDR2 FQGNSA. The ends were cut back, 2 bases at V and 5 bases at J, with 15 bases in the middle. CDR3 coding DNA: TGTGCCAGCAGCTTATCCCAGGGGCCATGGGAGACCCAGTACTTC. This codes for CASSLSQGPWETQYF.

This clonotype occurred many times. The CDR3 spells CASSFRDGTDTQYF. The CDR3 DNA sequence: TGTGCCAGCAGTTTCAGGGATGGCACAGATACGCAGTATTTT. The chain has TRBV12-3 or TRBV12-4 and TRBJ2-3; D is possibly TRBD1 (5 bases). Deletions cut 3 bases from V and 1 base from J, with 8 bases between. CDR3 length equals 14 residues.

A word on this clonotype: This clone may be a read error of a much larger clone one base away. This chain links TRBV20-1 with TRBJ2-3; 9 bases align to TRBD2. Germline V gives CDR1 DFQATT, CDR2 SNEGSKA (reference sequence). This CDR3 is 17 amino acids long. DNA for the CDR3: TGCAGTGCGGTACTAGCGGGCCCTTCGCCTAGCATAGATACGCAGTATTTT. It encodes CSAVLAGPSPSIDTQYF.

This clonotype was recorded only once. The J gene is TRBJ2-1, the V gene TRBV18; 9 bases match TRBD1. Germline V gene sequence: CDR1 KGHSH, CDR2 LQKENI. CDR3 length equals 15 residues. The V and J ends lost 4 bases and 8 bases, in that order; junction bases with no gene match: 9. The CDR3 loop reads CASSRTGGDGYEQFF. CDR3 nucleotides: TGTGCCAGCTCACGTACAGGGGGCGATGGGTATGAGCAGTTCTTC.

V usage is TRBV4-3 and J usage is TRBJ2-7, with 8 bases that match TRBD2. This CDR3 has 15 amino acids. CDR1 and CDR2 from the germline V gene are LGHNA and YSLEER. The ends lost 4 bases at V and 4 bases at J; junction bases unmatched: 9. This chain's CDR3 is CASSPLSGSGYEQYF. CDR3 nucleotides: TGCGCCAGCAGCCCACTCAGCGGGAGTGGGTACGAGCAGTACTTC.

This clonotype has ten or more counts. This sequence joins TRBV7-2 and TRBJ2-3, with TRBD2 identical over 7 bases. This CDR3 spans 15 amino acids. Germline CDR1 and CDR2: SGHTA and FQGNSA. The V gene end was trimmed by 1 base and the J gene end by 4 bases; junction bases not matched to a gene: 5. The CDR3 DNA reads TGTGCCAGCAGCTTAGAGGCGGGAGACCCAGATACGCAGTATTTT. Protein product: CASSLEAGDPDTQYF. The full variable domain, with the rest looked up from reference TRBV7-2 and TRBJ2-3, is GAGVSQSPSNKVTEKGKDVELRCDPISGHTALYWYRQSLGQGLEFLIYFQGNSAPDKSGLPSDRFSAERTGGSVSTLTIQRTQQEDSAVYLCASSLEAGDPDTQYFGPGTRLTVL.

As to this clonotype: This could be a read error, since a much larger clone is one nucleotide away. This chain joins TRBV12-3 or TRBV12-4 and TRBJ2-5, with TRBD1 identical over 7 bases. CDR3 size: 13 residues. CDR3 amino acids: CASSKGTEETRYF. The CDR3, as DNA: TGTGCCAGCAGTAAGGGGACAGAAGAGACCCGGTACTTC.

This chain links TRBV7-2 with TRBJ1-1, with unresolved D. Trimming shortened V by 1 base and J by 2 bases, and 11 bases separated the two germline ends. This CDR3 comprises 15 residues. The germline gives CDR1 SGHTA, CDR2 FQGNSA. Written as DNA, the CDR3 is TGTGCCAGCAGCTTAGATGTGATTACTAACACTGAAGCTTTCTTT. It specifies CASSLDVITNTEAFF.

About this clonotype: The junction departs from germline at one end; a sequencing error may be responsible. This rearrangement joins TRBV25-1 to TRBJ2-1, with 9 bases that match TRBD2. CDR3 length: 16 amino acids. Germline V gene lookup returns CDR1 MGHDK and CDR2 SYGVNS. In nucleotides, the CDR3 is TGTGCCAGCAGTCTTAGCGGGAGACCTTCCTACAAGGAGCAGTTCTTC. Translating it yields CASSLSGRPSYKEQFF.

This chain uses TRBV2 with TRBJ2-5; TRBD2 matches at 7 bases. The CDR3 has 14 amino acids. Trimming removed 4 bases from V and 2 bases from J; junction bases left unmatched: 4. Per germline, CDR1 SNHLY and CDR2 FYNNEI. Here the CDR3 DNA reads TGTGCCAGCAGTGGGCCAGCGGGACAAGAGACCCAGTACTTC. It specifies CASSGPAGQETQYF.

The chain recombines TRBV12-3 or TRBV12-4 with TRBJ2-4; D remains ambiguous. The length of the CDR3 is 12 residues. The V gene lost 3 bases and the J gene lost 12 bases, with 12 bases spanning the gap. The CDR3 DNA is TGTGCCAGCAGTTTGGCCCAGTCCACTCAGTACTTC. This gives the protein CASSLAQSTQYF.

This clonotype has a handful of counts. J is TRBJ1-2 and V is TRBV7-9; D uncertain. V gave up 5 bases and J gave up 5 bases, with 9 bases separating them. Germline CDR1 is SEHNR and CDR2 is FQNEAQ (reference sequence). The length of the CDR3 is 12 residues. CDR3 residues: CASSPGSYGYTF. The CDR3 nucleotides read TGTGCCAGCAGCCCCGGGTCGTATGGCTACACCTTC.

The sample holds a few counts of this clonotype. Here the CDR3 DNA reads TGCAGCGCTGGGAGAACAGGGCTGCGGACTGAAGCTTTCTTT. Protein product: CSAGRTGLRTEAFF. The chain is built from TRBV29-1 and TRBJ1-1, with a tentative D call TRBD1 (6 bases). CDR3 size: 14 residues. Per germline, CDR1 SQVTM and CDR2 ANQGSEA. V lost 7 bases, J lost 5 bases, and 20 bases lay in between.

The rearrangement joins TRBV19 to TRBJ2-7; D gene uncertain. Germline loops: CDR1 LNHDA, CDR2 SQIVND (reference sequence). This CDR3 has 14 amino acids. Between the trimmed V and J ends, which lost 5 bases and 1 base, there was a span of 12 bases. The CDR3 DNA sequence: TGTGCCAGTAGTTCCCAGGCCTATTCCTACGAGCAGTACTTC. Translated: CASSSQAYSYEQYF.

V is TRBV6-1 and J is TRBJ2-7; D call uncertain. The CDR3 extends over 15 amino acids. From germline, CDR1 is MNHNS and CDR2 SASEGT. Trimming left V 0 bases short and J 5 bases short, with 14 bases between. The CDR3 is CASSEAPQEFNEQYF. In DNA form, the CDR3 reads TGTGCCAGCAGTGAAGCTCCCCAGGAATTCAACGAGCAGTACTTC.

This clonotype has a handful of counts. The chain joins TRBV4-2 to TRBJ1-2, with D uncertain. The CDR3 has 14 residues. Germline V gene data show CDR1 as LGHNA and CDR2 as YNFKEQ. Trimming stripped 7 bases from V and 7 bases from J, with 19 bases between. The CDR3 DNA follows: TGTGCCAGCACTATGGACCTTTCGAGTTCTGGCTACACCTTC. Translation gives CASTMDLSSSGYTF.

The chain recombines TRBV20-1 with TRBJ2-2; 7 bases match TRBD2. Trimming took 0 bases from V and 3 from J; bases not matched to a gene: 7. Germline V lookup: CDR1 DFQATT, CDR2 SNEGSKA (reference sequence). The CDR3 runs to 16 residues. The CDR3: CSARDALAEDTGELFF. CDR3 DNA: TGCAGTGCTAGAGATGCCCTAGCGGAGGACACCGGGGAGCTGTTTTTT.

The chain has TRBV24-1 and TRBJ1-5, with D unresolved. The V end lost 4 bases, the J end lost 0 bases, and 15 bases lay between the germline ends. Germline V gene sequence: CDR1 KGHDR, CDR2 SFDVKD. The CDR3 runs to 17 residues. CDR3 bases: TGTGCCACCAGTGACCCGGCCCTTCCAAATAGCAATCAGCCCCAGCATTTT. Protein sequence: CATSDPALPNSNQPQHF.

The rearrangement joins TRBV13 to TRBJ2-1, with TRBD2 matching over 8 bases. The CDR3 sequence is 18 residues long. CDR1 is PRHDT, CDR2 FYEKMQ, per germline (reference sequence). Germline trimming cut 1 base from V and 2 bases from J; bases unmatched to any gene: 10. The CDR3 coding sequence is TGTGCCAGCAGCTTAGCGGGAAAAGCGGGAGCGGCCTACAATGAGCAGTTCTTC. Its translation is CASSLAGKAGAAYNEQFF.

The chain is built from TRBV5-1 and TRBJ2-7; D gene unclear. Germline V gene lookup returns CDR1 SGHRS and CDR2 YFSETQ. V lost 4 bases and J lost 1, with 9 bases in between. The CDR3 extends over 13 amino acids. CDR3 sequence reads: CASSEQRSYEQYF. Written as DNA, the CDR3 is TGCGCCAGCAGCGAGCAGCGATCCTACGAGCAGTACTTC.

This clonotype was found once. Here the CDR3 reads CASSPDSRNYGYTF. DNA for the CDR3: TGTGCCAGCAGCCCGGACAGCCGAAACTATGGCTACACCTTC. V gene TRBV7-2 combines with J gene TRBJ1-2; TRBD1 is a possible D gene (6 bases). The germline gives CDR1 SGHTA, CDR2 FQGNSA. This CDR3 has 14 residues. The V gene lost 5 bases and the J gene lost 2 bases, with 12 bases spanning the gap.

V gene TRBV20-1 combines with J gene TRBJ1-6; 8 nucleotides line up with TRBD1. The CDR3 runs 16 residues. The V gene's germline CDR1 is DFQATT and CDR2 SNEGSKA (reference sequence). The junction had 5 bases not matched to a gene; V was cut back by 4 bases and J by 0 bases. The CDR3 is CSAKDRGPSYNSPLHF. CDR3 bases: TGCAGTGCTAAAGACAGGGGCCCCTCCTATAATTCACCCCTCCACTTT.